What follows are 5 T cell receptor beta chains derived from one specimen sequenced in a study of T cells in Graves' hyperthyroidism and ophthalmopathy. RNA transcripts gave rise to amplified TCR beta CDR3 regions. Researchers ran a first-round RT-PCR on the TCR CDR3 using the HTBI primer set. TCRdb re-derived calls from the multiplex PCR reads in MiXCR, one entry per CDR3 protein. The sample lists 250,000 to 350,000 distinct CDR3 sequences, 16% occurring once. The sequenced sample was blood. The source is a man younger than 45 with Graves' hyperthyroidism.

At least ten counts were recorded for this clonotype. This rearrangement joins TRBV19 to TRBJ1-1; D is uncertain. With 3 bases removed from V and 0 bases from J, the gap between germline ends came to 17 bases. The CDR3 runs to 17 residues. From germline, CDR1 is LNHDA and CDR2 SQIVND (reference sequence). The chain's CDR3 is CASSIFLSETMNTEAFF. The DNA of the CDR3 is TGTGCCAGTAGTATCTTTTTGTCAGAGACCATGAACACTGAAGCTTTCTTT.

This clonotype was detected ten times or more. The V call is TRBV28, the J call TRBJ1-2; D is ambiguous. Germline assignment: CDR1 MDHEN and CDR2 SYDVKM. Trimming cost V 3 bases and J 4 bases, with 12 bases left between them. This CDR3 contains 14 residues. This chain's CDR3 is CASSFQRGSYGYTF. The DNA of the CDR3 is TGTGCCAGCAGTTTCCAGCGAGGGAGCTATGGCTACACCTTC.

This clonotype was seen many times. The V call is TRBV12-3 or TRBV12-4, the J call TRBJ2-1; D uncertain. V lost 7 bases and J lost 3, with 13 bases in between. The CDR3 length is 14 residues. The CDR3 region has the DNA TGTGCCAGCACCCTCGGGCGGCTCTACAATGAGCAGTTCTTC. Protein sequence: CASTLGRLYNEQFF.

This clonotype was counted many times. The rearrangement links TRBV18 to TRBJ1-1; D remains ambiguous. The CDR3 contains 14 residues. The V gene lost 3 bases and the J gene lost 5 bases, with 13 bases spanning the gap. The germline V gene encodes CDR1 KGHSH and CDR2 LQKENI. Written as DNA, the CDR3 is TGTGCCAGCTCACCTCAAAGGGAGGGTACTGAAGCTTTCTTT. Translation gives CASSPQREGTEAFF.

The chain joins TRBV6-1 to TRBJ1-4, with D unclear. The CDR3 length is 14 residues. The V end lost 2 bases, the J end lost 6 bases, and 10 bases lay between the germline ends. In germline, CDR1 is MNHNS, CDR2 SASEGT. The CDR3 coding sequence is TGTGCCAGCAGTGAACGTCTTGGGGATGAAAAACTGTTTTTT. Its translation: CASSERLGDEKLFF.